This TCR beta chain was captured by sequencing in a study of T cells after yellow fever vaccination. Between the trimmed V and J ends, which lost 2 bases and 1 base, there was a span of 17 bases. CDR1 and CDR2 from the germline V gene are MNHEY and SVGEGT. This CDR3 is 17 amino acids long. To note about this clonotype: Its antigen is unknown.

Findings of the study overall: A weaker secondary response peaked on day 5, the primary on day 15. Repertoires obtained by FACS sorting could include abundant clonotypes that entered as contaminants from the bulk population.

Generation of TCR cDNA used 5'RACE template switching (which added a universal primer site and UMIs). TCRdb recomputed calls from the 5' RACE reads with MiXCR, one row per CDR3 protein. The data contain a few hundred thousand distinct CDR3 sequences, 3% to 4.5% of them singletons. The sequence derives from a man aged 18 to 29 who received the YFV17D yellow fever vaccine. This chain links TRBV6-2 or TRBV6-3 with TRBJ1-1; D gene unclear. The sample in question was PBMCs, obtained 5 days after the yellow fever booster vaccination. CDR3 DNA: TGTGCCAGCAGTTACCTTATGGTCCCGGGAGAGAACACTGAAGCTTTCTTT. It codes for CASSYLMVPGENTEAFF.